A single sample is the source of the 10 T cell receptor beta chains below, sequenced in a study of a mutant IDH1 vaccine in newly diagnosed glioma. Measured with immunoSEQ multiplex PCR; TCRdb has only the in-frame clones, and not every one. The repertoire consists of 30,000 to 35,000 clones, with approximately 87% occurring once and the leading ten covering 9.5% to 15%. No antigen has been identified for these receptors. Time point specified: week 47, end of study. The content of each vaccine dose was 300 ug of mutant IDH1 20-mer peptide, and topical imiquimod accompanied it. The material sequenced was PBMCs, taken from a glioma patient whose treatment included an IDH1 peptide vaccine. These receptors all come from a woman aged 25 to 45 with glioma.

The V gene is TRBV6-5, the J gene TRBJ2-5, with D possibly being TRBD2 (7 bases). The CDR3 is 15 amino acids. Trimming pared 5 bases from V and 10 bases from J, leaving 23 bases between. Germline V lookup: CDR1 MNHEY, CDR2 SVGAGI. The CDR3 loop is CASSRGGERGGVQYF. As DNA, the CDR3 is TGTGCCAGCAGTCGAGGGGGGGAGCGGGGCGGTGTCCAGTACTTC.

This rearrangement joins TRBV25-1 to TRBJ1-3, with D unclear. The germline CDR1 and CDR2 sequences are MGHDK and SYGVNS. V was trimmed by 3 bases and J by 8 bases, leaving 5 bases between them. CDR3 length: 11 amino acids. CDR3 nucleotides: TGTGCCAGCAGTGACCGGGACACCATATATTTT. This codes for CASSDRDTIYF. Full variable domain (remainder filled in from reference TRBV25-1 and TRBJ1-3): EADIYQTPRYLVIGTGKKITLECSQTMGHDKMYWYQQDPGMELHLIHYSYGVNSTEKGDLSSESTVSRIRTEHFPLTLESARPSHTSQYLCASSDRDTIYFGEGSWLTVV.

This clone was seen only once. V usage is TRBV6-5 and J usage is TRBJ2-2; D gene unclear. CDR1 is MNHEY and CDR2 is SVGAGI in the germline V gene. This CDR3 comprises 13 residues. V shed 2 bases and J shed 5 bases, with 6 bases lying between them. The DNA for the CDR3 is TGTGCCAGCAGTTACGTGGAAACCGGGGAGCTGTTTTTT. This codes for CASSYVETGELFF.

The genes are TRBV6-1 and TRBJ1-2; D not resolved. Trimming stripped 7 bases from V and 1 base from J, with 10 bases between. The CDR3 runs to 13 residues. Germline CDR1 and CDR2: MNHNS and SASEGT. The CDR3 loop reads CASKSTVNYGYTF. CDR3 sequence (DNA): TGTGCCAGCAAGTCGACGGTTAACTATGGCTACACCTTC.

The chain employs TRBV2 and TRBJ2-7, with D maybe TRBD1 (6 bases). Trimming stripped 4 bases from V and 4 bases from J, with 8 bases between. The germline V gene encodes CDR1 SNHLY and CDR2 FYNNEI. The CDR3 extends over 12 amino acids. In DNA form, the CDR3 reads TGTGCCAGCAGTGCGGACAGTTACGAGCAGTACTTC. Translating it yields CASSADSYEQYF.

The chain has TRBV25-1 and TRBJ1-1, with 8 bases aligning to TRBD1. The CDR3 covers 14 residues. The J segment lost 8 bases and the V segment lost 3 bases, leaving 8 bases of the junction unmatched. Germline lookup yields CDR1 MGHDK and CDR2 SYGVNS. The CDR3 region is CASSDPQGAWEAFF. CDR3 coding DNA: TGTGCCAGCAGTGACCCGCAGGGGGCTTGGGAAGCTTTCTTT.

The chain uses TRBV19 and TRBJ1-6; 9 nucleotides match TRBD1. V was pared by 3 bases and J by 9 bases, with 9 bases of the junction left unmatched. This CDR3 has 16 residues. Germline V lookup: CDR1 LNHDA, CDR2 SQIVND (reference sequence). The DNA for the CDR3 is TGTGCCAGTAGTATTTCCGGGACAGGGCAGGGTTCACCCCTCCACTTT. The encoded protein is CASSISGTGQGSPLHF. Complete variable domain (other parts from reference TRBV19 and TRBJ1-6): DGGITQSPKYLFRKEGQNVTLSCEQNLNHDAMYWYRQDPGQGLRLIYYSQIVNDFQKGDIAEGYSVSREKKESFPLTVTSAQKNPTAFYLCASSISGTGQGSPLHFGNGTRLTVT.

This clone was recorded once. V and J are TRBV19 and TRBJ2-6; 8 bases map to TRBD2. The CDR3 totals 16 residues. Trimming at V came to 10 bases and at J to 4 bases, leaving 12 bases not matched to a gene. The V gene's germline CDR1 is LNHDA and CDR2 SQIVND (reference sequence). The CDR3 loop is CAIGSGGLAGANVLTF. The CDR3 DNA sequence: TGTGCCATTGGAAGCGGGGGCTTGGCCGGGGCCAACGTCCTGACTTTC.

The V call is TRBV2, the J call TRBJ2-3; 11 bases are a match to TRBD2. Germline V gene lookup returns CDR1 SNHLY and CDR2 FYNNEI. The CDR3 spans 17 residues. The junction had 4 bases not matched to a gene; V was cut back by 2 bases and J by 0 bases. CDR3 protein: CASSELSSGGSTDTQYF. CDR3 nucleotides: TGTGCCAGCAGTGAATTGTCTAGCGGGGGGAGCACAGATACGCAGTATTTT.

The chain couples TRBV5-1 to TRBJ2-5; no definite D call. CDR1 and CDR2 from the germline V gene are SGHRS and YFSETQ. The ends were cut back, 0 bases at V and 5 bases at J, with 8 bases in the middle. CDR3 length: 13 residues. The CDR3 protein is CASSLGGGETQYF. The CDR3 DNA sequence: TGCGCCAGCAGCTTGGGGGGTGGCGAGACCCAGTACTTC. Filled out from reference TRBV5-1 and TRBJ2-5, the complete variable domain reads KAGVTQTPRYLIKTRGQQVTLSCSPISGHRSVSWYQQTPGQGLQFLFEYFSETQRNKGNFPGRFSGRQFSNSRSEMNVSTLELGDSALYLCASSLGGGETQYFGPGTRLLVL.